Shown below are 22 T cell receptor beta chains from a single sample sequenced in a study of T cell repertoires in cytomegalovirus infection. Each CDR3 protein is one row after TCRdb ran MiXCR on the reads. This sample has over 300,000 distinct CDR3 sequences, with approximately 9.5% found just once. Sequencing was performed on PBMCs. These receptors were taken from a human donor in good health (CMV status not recorded). Some clones in this sample may be carry-over from other donors' samples.

There are a few counts of this clonotype. In DNA form, the CDR3 reads TGTGCCAGCAGTGCGACAGGGGGCGCGGATGAGACCCAGTACTTC. This codes for CASSATGGADETQYF. The chain has TRBV6-5 and TRBJ2-5, with 10 bases lining up with TRBD1. The CDR3 runs to 15 residues. In germline, CDR1 is MNHEY, CDR2 SVGAGI. The V and J ends lost 5 bases and 5 bases, in that order; junction bases with no gene match: 8.

This clonotype was found a few times. J is TRBJ2-5 and V is TRBV29-1; D is perhaps TRBD2 (5 bases). The CDR3 is 12 residues long. Between the trimmed V and J ends, which lost 7 bases and 6 bases, there was a span of 15 bases. CDR1 SQVTM and CDR2 ANQGSEA come from the germline V gene. The CDR3: CSARAAEKTQYF. DNA of the CDR3: TGCAGCGCCCGAGCGGCAGAGAAGACCCAGTACTTC.

This clonotype appeared many times. The chain has TRBV7-2 and TRBJ1-1; D may be TRBD1 (5 bases). The germline V gene has CDR1 SGHTA and CDR2 FQGNSA. CDR3 length equals 14 residues. V was cut by 1 base and J by 2 bases, with 8 bases left in between. CDR3 DNA sequence: TGTGCCAGCAGCTTAGTGCGGGGCAACACTGAAGCTTTCTTT. It codes for CASSLVRGNTEAFF.

This clonotype was seen repeatedly, ten times or more. The chain employs TRBV7-2 and TRBJ2-1; TRBD1 is a possible D gene (6 bases). This CDR3 contains 14 residues. V lost 5 bases to trimming and J lost 9 bases, with 17 bases between them. CDR1 is SGHTA, CDR2 FQGNSA, per germline. CDR3 DNA: TGTGCCAGCAGCCTGGGGCCTTCGACAGGTGAGCAGTTCTTC. Amino acids: CASSLGPSTGEQFF.

This clonotype was recorded many times. The CDR3 DNA reads as TGTGCCAGCAGCCCCTTGTCGACCGGGGAGCTGTTTTTT. Translating gives CASSPLSTGELFF. The rearrangement links TRBV7-7 to TRBJ2-2; D is unresolved. Per germline, CDR1 SSHAT and CDR2 FNYEAQ (reference sequence). The V end lost 5 bases, the J end lost 5 bases, and 9 bases lay between the germline ends. The length of the CDR3 is 13 residues.

This clonotype was seen only a few times. The chain carries TRBV20-1 and TRBJ2-3, with TRBD2 identical over 9 bases. Per the germline V gene, CDR1 is DFQATT and CDR2 is SNEGSKA (reference sequence). The CDR3 sequence is 16 residues long. J was trimmed by 4 bases and V by 3 bases; bases with no gene match: 11. As DNA, the CDR3 is TGCAGTGCTAGGGGGCCCCCGGGCGGGAGGGCAGATACGCAGTATTTT. Translated: CSARGPPGGRADTQYF.

This clonotype was counted many times. V usage is TRBV7-2 and J usage is TRBJ1-1; D unclear. Per germline, CDR1 SGHTA and CDR2 FQGNSA. CDR3 length equals 14 residues. Trimming stripped 2 bases from V and 0 bases from J, with 7 bases between. The CDR3 DNA follows: TGTGCCAGCAGCTTATTGTCCCTGAACACTGAAGCTTTCTTT. This sequence encodes CASSLLSLNTEAFF. Drawing the rest from reference TRBV7-2 and TRBJ1-1, the complete variable domain is GAGVSQSPSNKVTEKGKDVELRCDPISGHTALYWYRQSLGQGLEFLIYFQGNSAPDKSGLPSDRFSAERTGGSVSTLTIQRTQQEDSAVYLCASSLLSLNTEAFFGQGTRLTVV.

This clonotype was seen ten or more times. J is TRBJ1-3 and V is TRBV4-3, with 7 bases aligning to TRBD1. CDR3 size: 16 residues. Germline V lookup: CDR1 LGHNA, CDR2 YSLEER. V was clipped by 2 bases and J by 0 bases; unmatched bases: 4. CDR3 sequence reads: CASSQLQGISGNTIYF. CDR3 bases: TGCGCCAGCAGCCAACTACAGGGGATCTCTGGAAACACCATATATTTT.

This clonotype has a count of ten or more. The J gene is TRBJ2-7, the V gene TRBV28; 8 bases map to TRBD1. The CDR3 sequence is 15 residues long. V gave up 2 bases and J gave up 5 bases; unmatched junction bases: 8. The V gene's germline CDR1 is MDHEN and CDR2 SYDVKM. The DNA for the CDR3 is TGTGCCAGCAGTTTAAAGGGCGACAGGGGTCACGAGCAGTACTTC. Translating it yields CASSLKGDRGHEQYF. The full variable domain, in which reference TRBV28 and TRBJ2-7 provide the parts outside the CDR3, is DVKVTQSSRYLVKRTGEKVFLECVQDMDHENMFWYRQDPGLGLRLIYFSYDVKMKEKGDIPEGYSVSREKKERFSLILESASTNQTSMYLCASSLKGDRGHEQYFGPGTRLTVT.

Many counts were recorded for this clonotype. This chain connects TRBV7-2 to TRBJ1-1, with 7 bases aligning to TRBD1. The V gene's germline CDR1 is SGHTA and CDR2 FQGNSA. The CDR3 totals 19 residues. V was pared by 3 bases and J by 0 bases, with 16 bases of the junction left unmatched. The CDR3 bases are TGTGCCAGCAGCTTCCAACCGACAGGGAGGTTTACAATGAACACTGAAGCTTTCTTT. As protein: CASSFQPTGRFTMNTEAFF.

Only a few counts were recorded for this clonotype. The V gene is TRBV20-1, the J gene TRBJ2-7; D might be TRBD1 (5 bases). Trimming took off 2 bases at V and 3 bases at J, with 14 bases between the two ends. The CDR3 loop spans 14 amino acids. Germline V gives CDR1 DFQATT, CDR2 SNEGSKA (reference sequence). CDR3 nucleotide sequence: TGCAGTGCTAGAAGGGGTGGCGTCCTCTACGAGCAGTACTTC. Its translation: CSARRGGVLYEQYF.

The genes are TRBV12-3 or TRBV12-4 and TRBJ2-5; 12 positions match TRBD2. Unmatched junction bases numbered 6, after V lost 5 bases and J lost 2 bases. The CDR3 has 16 amino acids. CDR3 coding DNA: TGTGCCAGCAGTACAGCTAGCGGGGGGGGGCAAGAGACCCAGTACTTC. Its translation: CASSTASGGGQETQYF.

This clonotype was counted a few times. This chain links TRBV7-3 with TRBJ2-5; maybe TRBD2 (6 bases). CDR3 size: 15 residues. Germline V CDR1 and CDR2: SGHTA, FQGTGA. V lost 5 bases, J lost 4 bases, and 17 bases lay in between. This chain's CDR3 is CASSLRGRRGETQYF. CDR3 in DNA: TGTGCCAGCAGCCTGCGAGGCCGGCGGGGAGAGACCCAGTACTTC.

The rearrangement uses TRBV12-3 or TRBV12-4 and TRBJ1-2; a possible D gene is TRBD1 (5 bases). The CDR3 spans 14 residues. V was cut by 2 bases and J by 4 bases, with 11 bases left in between. CDR3 region: CASSLSAGSYGYTF. DNA of the CDR3: TGTGCCAGCAGTTTATCGGCAGGGAGCTATGGCTACACCTTC.

This clonotype was seen at least ten times. The chain recombines TRBV7-8 with TRBJ2-1, with D perhaps being TRBD1 or TRBD2 (7 bases each). The CDR3 is 20 residues long. V gave up 6 bases and J gave up 5 bases, with 32 bases separating them. CDR1 is SGHVS and CDR2 is FQNEAQ in the germline V gene. The CDR3 DNA is TGTGCCAGCAGTCAAAGGGGGGGTGGAGTACAGGGGAAAAAGAACAATGAGCAGTTCTTC. Encoded protein: CASSQRGGGVQGKKNNEQFF.

This clonotype was recorded a few times. The CDR3, as DNA: TGTGCCAGCAGGGCTGTAGGAACCTATAATTCACCCCTCCACTTT. It yields the protein CASRAVGTYNSPLHF. The chain has TRBV12-3 or TRBV12-4 and TRBJ1-6, with D uncertain. CDR3 length: 15 amino acids. Trimming pared 6 bases from V and 2 bases from J, leaving 11 bases between.

This clonotype appeared a few times. The CDR3: CASSPVGRDGPYEQYF. The CDR3, as DNA: TGTGCCAGCTCACCAGTGGGCCGGGACGGACCCTACGAGCAGTACTTC. The chain uses TRBV18 and TRBJ2-7, with D tentatively TRBD1 or TRBD2 (5 bases each). The CDR3 is 16 amino acids. The germline V gene encodes CDR1 KGHSH and CDR2 LQKENI. V lost 2 bases to trimming and J lost 2 bases, with 16 bases between them. The complete variable domain, with remaining parts taken from reference TRBV18 and TRBJ2-7, reads NAGVMQNPRHLVRRRGQEARLRCSPMKGHSHVYWYRQLPEEGLKFMVYLQKENIIDESGMPKERFSAEFPKEGPSILRIQQVVRGDSAAYFCASSPVGRDGPYEQYFGPGTRLTVT.

In its sample, this clonotype was seen many times. The gene calls are TRBV7-2 and TRBJ2-1; D ambiguous. Trimming removed 5 bases from V and 0 bases from J, with 11 bases in between. The germline V gene has CDR1 SGHTA and CDR2 FQGNSA. This CDR3 contains 15 residues. CDR3: CASSPGVASYNEQFF. Here the CDR3 DNA reads TGTGCCAGCAGCCCTGGGGTCGCCTCCTACAATGAGCAGTTCTTC.

This clonotype was recorded many times. V is TRBV7-2 and J is TRBJ2-2; D remains ambiguous. V was clipped by 3 bases and J by 7 bases, with 12 bases between them. This CDR3 contains 14 residues. Per the germline V gene, CDR1 is SGHTA and CDR2 is FQGNSA. The CDR3 is CASSFALLGGELFF. The CDR3, as DNA: TGTGCCAGCAGCTTCGCACTGTTAGGCGGGGAGCTGTTTTTT.

The chain employs TRBV5-6 and TRBJ2-7; D unresolved. From germline, CDR1 is SGHDT and CDR2 YYEEEE. Trimming left V 4 bases short and J 0 bases short, with 17 bases between. The length of the CDR3 is 16 residues. CDR3 nucleotides: TGTGCCAGCAGCGGACCGGGCCCATCCATCTCCTACGAGCAGTACTTC. Residues: CASSGPGPSISYEQYF.

Only a few counts were recorded for this clonotype. CDR3 in amino acids: CASSPTSRPFYEQYF. The CDR3 region has the DNA TGTGCCAGCAGCCCGACTAGCCGCCCCTTCTACGAGCAGTACTTC. The rearrangement uses TRBV7-3 and TRBJ2-7; the match to TRBD2 covers 7 bases. Trimming took 5 bases from V and 3 from J; bases not matched to a gene: 10. CDR1 and CDR2 (germline): SGHTA, FQGTGA. The CDR3 totals 15 residues.

The chain has TRBV20-1 and TRBJ1-6; 7 nucleotides match TRBD1. V lost 7 bases to trimming and J lost 9 bases; unmatched junction nucleotides: 9. CDR1 and CDR2 (germline): DFQATT, SNEGSKA (reference sequence). The CDR3 spans 13 residues. CDR3: CSVSRGQGSPLHF. CDR3 bases: TGCAGTGTCTCGAGGGGGCAGGGTTCACCCCTCCACTTT.